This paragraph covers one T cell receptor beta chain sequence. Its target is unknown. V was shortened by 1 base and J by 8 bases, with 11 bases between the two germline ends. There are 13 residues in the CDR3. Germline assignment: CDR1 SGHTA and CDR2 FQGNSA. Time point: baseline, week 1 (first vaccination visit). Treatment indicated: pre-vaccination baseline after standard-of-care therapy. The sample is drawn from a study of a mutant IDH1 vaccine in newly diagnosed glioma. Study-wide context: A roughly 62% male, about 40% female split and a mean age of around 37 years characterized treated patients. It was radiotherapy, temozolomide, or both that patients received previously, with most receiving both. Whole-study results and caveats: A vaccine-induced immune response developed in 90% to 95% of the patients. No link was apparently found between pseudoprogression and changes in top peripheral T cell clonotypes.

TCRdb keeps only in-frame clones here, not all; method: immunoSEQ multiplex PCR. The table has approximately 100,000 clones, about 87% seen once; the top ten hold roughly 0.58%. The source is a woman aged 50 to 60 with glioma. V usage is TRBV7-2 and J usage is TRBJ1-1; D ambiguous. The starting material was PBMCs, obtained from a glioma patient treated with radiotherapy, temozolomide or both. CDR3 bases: TGTGCCAGCAGCTTAGATGGCAGGCCCGAAGCTTTCTTT. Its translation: CASSLDGRPEAFF. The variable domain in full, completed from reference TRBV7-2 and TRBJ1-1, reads GAGVSQSPSNKVTEKGKDVELRCDPISGHTALYWYRQSLGQGLEFLIYFQGNSAPDKSGLPSDRFSAERTGGSVSTLTIQRTQQEDSAVYLCASSLDGRPEAFFGQGTRLTVV.